A selection of T cell receptor beta chains follows, all from one sample in a study of blood T cell repertoires in COVID-19. Only in-frame clones appear in the TCRdb table, and some are missing; sequencing was by immunoSEQ multiplex PCR. The sample has approximately 92,000 clones, over 70% seen once; the top ten hold over 3.5%. Sequencing input: peripheral blood. The receptor set was obtained from a man in his fifties or sixties with acute or convalescent COVID-19. Both conserved end residues are part of each CDR3. The order of the fields is clone size, V gene, J gene, CDR3 protein. Only part of the rows carry a size: once, few, many, or a class if the clone is expanded.

clone_size: few
v_call: TRBV19
j_call: TRBJ2-3
cdr3_aa: CASSIGVRLAGDTQYF

clone_size: -
v_call: TRBV7-6
j_call: TRBJ2-1
cdr3_aa: CASSLFYSGEGGEQFF

clone_size: -
v_call: TRBV10-3
j_call: TRBJ2-1
cdr3_aa: CAIRAGTGKGLAGQEQFF

clone_size: -
v_call: TRBV6-5
j_call: TRBJ1-2
cdr3_aa: CASIPDRAGYTF

clone_size: -
v_call: TRBV5-8
j_call: TRBJ2-2
cdr3_aa: CASSLVSGGNTGELFF

clone_size: -
v_call: TRBV5-6
j_call: TRBJ2-2
cdr3_aa: CASSLRQGGVTGELFF

clone_size: -
v_call: TRBV6-5
j_call: TRBJ2-1
cdr3_aa: CASSRISGRRNEQFF

clone_size: once
v_call: TRBV7-8
j_call: TRBJ2-1
cdr3_aa: CASSGSGRSFGNEQFF

clone_size: -
v_call: TRBV4-1
j_call: TRBJ1-5
cdr3_aa: CASSQEAHFNQPQHF

clone_size: -
v_call: TRBV27
j_call: TRBJ1-1
cdr3_aa: CASSLVDRGNTEAFF

clone_size: -
v_call: TRBV6-5
j_call: TRBJ2-5
cdr3_aa: CASTLATQYF

clone_size: -
v_call: TRBV18
j_call: TRBJ1-1
cdr3_aa: CASSPSAVNTEAFF

clone_size: few
v_call: TRBV6-2/TRBV6-3
j_call: TRBJ1-5
cdr3_aa: CASSYGPIDRWGRNQPQHF

clone_size: -
v_call: TRBV30
j_call: TRBJ1-1
cdr3_aa: CAWSRGLDTEAFF

clone_size: -
v_call: TRBV7-9
j_call: TRBJ1-4
cdr3_aa: CASSFRDPGEKLFF

clone_size: once
v_call: TRBV10-3
j_call: TRBJ1-4
cdr3_aa: CAISESPDTLKLFF

clone_size: -
v_call: TRBV4-3
j_call: TRBJ2-3
cdr3_aa: CASSRLAGLGDTQYF

clone_size: -
v_call: TRBV18
j_call: TRBJ1-5
cdr3_aa: CASSPEGGQPQHF

clone_size: once
v_call: TRBV19
j_call: TRBJ1-1
cdr3_aa: CASTHGGAANTEAFF

clone_size: few
v_call: TRBV30
j_call: TRBJ1-6
cdr3_aa: CAWSVGQGGSPLHF

clone_size: -
v_call: TRBV11-3
j_call: TRBJ2-3
cdr3_aa: CASSPDSDTQYF

clone_size: -
v_call: TRBV5-1
j_call: TRBJ1-3
cdr3_aa: CASSLFPGNTIYF

clone_size: -
v_call: TRBV18
j_call: TRBJ2-3
cdr3_aa: CASSPPRGGLPGDTQYF

clone_size: -
v_call: TRBV5-4
j_call: TRBJ2-1
cdr3_aa: CASSLQVLAGSGYNEQFF

clone_size: -
v_call: TRBV3-1/TRBV3-2
j_call: TRBJ2-6
cdr3_aa: CASSPGLAGTGANVLTF

clone_size: -
v_call: TRBV5-6
j_call: TRBJ2-7
cdr3_aa: CASSLPGREQYF

clone_size: -
v_call: TRBV5-5
j_call: TRBJ1-1
cdr3_aa: CASRLDRPPITEAFF

clone_size: few
v_call: TRBV6-5
j_call: TRBJ1-6
cdr3_aa: CASSYRESSYNSPLHF

clone_size: -
v_call: TRBV7-9
j_call: TRBJ2-5
cdr3_aa: CASSLVGLLETQYF

clone_size: -
v_call: TRBV9
j_call: TRBJ1-2
cdr3_aa: CASSVEAGVFNYGYTF

clone_size: -
v_call: TRBV11-3
j_call: TRBJ2-5
cdr3_aa: CASSSGLVVETQYF